Below are 6 T cell receptor beta chains sequenced from a single sample in a study of blood T cell repertoires in COVID-19. The table came from immunoSEQ multiplex PCR; TCRdb's copy has only in-frame clones and leaves some out. The data contain some 70,000 clones, around 91% of them singletons. Sequencing input: peripheral blood. These receptors originate from a man aged 50-59 years with acute or convalescent COVID-19.

CDR3 bases: TGTGCCAGCAGCCCGGGACAGGTGAACACTGAAGCTTTCTTT. This sequence encodes CASSPGQVNTEAFF. This chain connects TRBV7-9 to TRBJ1-1; 8 positions agree with TRBD1. The CDR3 totals 14 residues. V lost 5 bases to trimming and J lost 0 bases; unmatched junction nucleotides: 2. Germline V gene lookup returns CDR1 SEHNR and CDR2 FQNEAQ (reference sequence).

The CDR3 sequence is CASSPTGGDQETQYF. Written as DNA, the CDR3 is TGTGCCAGCAGCCCCACCGGGGGAGACCAAGAGACCCAGTACTTC. The chain combines TRBV5-4 with TRBJ2-5; D is possibly TRBD2 (6 bases). With 4 bases removed from V and 0 bases from J, the gap between germline ends came to 13 bases. Germline CDR1 is SGHNT and CDR2 is YYREEE (reference sequence). The CDR3 contains 15 residues.

J is TRBJ2-7 and V is TRBV28; D remains ambiguous. The CDR3 length is 14 residues. Germline lookup yields CDR1 MDHEN and CDR2 SYDVKM. The germline V and J ends were trimmed by 1 base and 0 bases, with 7 bases remaining between them. The CDR3 loop reads CASSLSLSSYEQYF. The CDR3 DNA reads as TGTGCCAGCAGTTTATCGTTGAGCTCCTACGAGCAGTACTTC.

The genes are TRBV6-1 and TRBJ2-3, with TRBD1 matching 7 bases. This CDR3 region has 17 residues. Germline CDR1 reads MNHNS; CDR2 reads SASEGT. Trimming removed 4 bases from V and 5 bases from J; junction bases left unmatched: 15. CDR3 residues: CASSAGTVRLGGDTQYF. The CDR3 DNA sequence: TGTGCCAGCAGTGCTGGGACAGTCAGACTTGGGGGAGATACGCAGTATTTT.

This clone has just one count. The chain joins TRBV5-1 to TRBJ2-3, with TRBD2 matching over 8 bases. From germline, CDR1 is SGHRS and CDR2 YFSETQ. The V and J ends lost 6 bases and 0 bases, in that order; junction bases with no gene match: 9. The CDR3 runs 16 residues. For the CDR3, the DNA is TGCGCCAGCAACGGGGGGGCAGTCACTAGCACAGATACGCAGTATTTT. This sequence encodes CASNGGAVTSTDTQYF.

This chain's CDR3 is CASSLGRVAEKNIQYF. In DNA, the CDR3 is TGTGCCAGCAGCTTAGGCCGGGTCGCGGAAAAAAACATTCAGTACTTC. This chain joins TRBV13 and TRBJ2-4; D is undetermined. This CDR3 spans 16 amino acids. The V and J ends lost 0 bases and 4 bases respectively, with 13 bases between them. Germline V gene data show CDR1 as PRHDT and CDR2 as FYEKMQ (reference sequence).